This T cell receptor beta chain appears in the sequencing data of a study of a mutant IDH1 vaccine in newly diagnosed glioma. Across the study: Patients had eight vaccinations, in weeks 1, 3, 5, 7, 11, 15, 19 and 23. Standard pretreatment was either radiotherapy, temozolomide, or, for most, radiochemotherapy with temozolomide.

Turning to this clone: Its antigen remains unidentified.

Germline V gives CDR1 SGHTA, CDR2 FQGNSA. The CDR3 covers 19 residues. V was cut by 0 bases and J by 4 bases, with 23 bases left in between. Findings of the study overall: Immune responses induced by the vaccine were seen in around 92% of patients, spanning multiple MHC alleles. Top-clonotype changes in peripheral T cells seemed unrelated to pseudoprogression.

Data came from immunoSEQ multiplex PCR; TCRdb stores just in-frame clones and leaves some out. The repertoire holds about 25,000 clones, with 60% to 80% as singletons. Time point noted: week 5, during vaccination. What each vaccine dose contained was 300 ug of mutant IDH1 20-mer peptide, accompanied by topical imiquimod. The sample was PBMCs, taken from a glioma patient whose treatment included an IDH1 peptide vaccine. The chain uses TRBV7-2 and TRBJ2-3; D possibly corresponds to TRBD2 (6 bases). This sequence was found in a middle-aged man with glioma. The CDR3 nucleotides are TGTGCCAGCAGCTTAGCCCCCTCCGGTATGGCGGGGAGGTCAGATACGCAGTATTTT. Protein sequence: CASSLAPSGMAGRSDTQYF. The variable domain in full, completed from reference TRBV7-2 and TRBJ2-3, reads GAGVSQSPSNKVTEKGKDVELRCDPISGHTALYWYRQSLGQGLEFLIYFQGNSAPDKSGLPSDRFSAERTGGSVSTLTIQRTQQEDSAVYLCASSLAPSGMAGRSDTQYFGPGTRLTVL.